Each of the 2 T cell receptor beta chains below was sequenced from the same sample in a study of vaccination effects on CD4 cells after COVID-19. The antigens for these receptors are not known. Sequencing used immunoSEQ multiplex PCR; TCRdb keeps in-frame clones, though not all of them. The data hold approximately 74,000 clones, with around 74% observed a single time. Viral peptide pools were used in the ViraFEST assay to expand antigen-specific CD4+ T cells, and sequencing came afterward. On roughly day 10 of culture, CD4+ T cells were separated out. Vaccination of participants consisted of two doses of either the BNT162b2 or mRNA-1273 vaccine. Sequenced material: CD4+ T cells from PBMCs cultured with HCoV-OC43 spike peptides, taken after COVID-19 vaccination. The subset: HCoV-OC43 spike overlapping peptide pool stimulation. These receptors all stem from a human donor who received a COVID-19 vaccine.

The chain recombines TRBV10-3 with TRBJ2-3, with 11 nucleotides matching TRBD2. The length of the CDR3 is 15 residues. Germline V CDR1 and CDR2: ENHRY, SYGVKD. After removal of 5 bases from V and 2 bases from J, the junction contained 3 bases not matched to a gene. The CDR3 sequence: CAISPLAGVTDTQYF. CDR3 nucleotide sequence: TGTGCCATCAGTCCACTAGCGGGGGTCACAGATACGCAGTATTTT.

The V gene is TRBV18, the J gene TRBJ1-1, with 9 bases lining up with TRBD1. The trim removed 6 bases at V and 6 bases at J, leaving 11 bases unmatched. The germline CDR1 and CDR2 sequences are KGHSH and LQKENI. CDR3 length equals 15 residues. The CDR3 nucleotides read TGTGCCAGCTCCCAAGCGGGGGACAGGGAGTCTGAAGCTTTCTTT. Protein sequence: CASSQAGDRESEAFF.